This T cell receptor beta chain was retrieved from a study of blood T cell repertoires in COVID-19. Each participant's cohort was designated according to participant-reported clinical history. Within 2 weeks of study entry, exposed participants had contacted a PCR-confirmed or clinician-diagnosed COVID-19 case. Germline values: CDR1 MDHEN, CDR2 SYDVKM. The ends lost 5 bases at V and 7 bases at J; junction bases unmatched: 12. The CDR3 covers 16 residues. This table comes from immunoSEQ multiplex PCR, and its TCRdb copy is limited to in-frame clones, with some not included. This sample yields about 250,000 clones, of which 80% to 85% are seen a single time; 5% belongs to the top ten.

This TCR was sampled from a middle-aged man who had been exposed to COVID-19. This chain connects TRBV28 to TRBJ2-1; 9 bases are a match to TRBD1. Material: PBMCs or T cells enriched from blood (not recorded which). The CDR3 DNA sequence: TGTGCCAGCAGTCTCCCGGGACAGGGAAGGATGAATGAGCAGTTCTTC. Translation gives CASSLPGQGRMNEQFF. The whole variable domain, filled in from reference TRBV28 and TRBJ2-1, reads DVKVTQSSRYLVKRTGEKVFLECVQDMDHENMFWYRQDPGLGLRLIYFSYDVKMKEKGDIPEGYSVSREKKERFSLILESASTNQTSMYLCASSLPGQGRMNEQFFGPGTRLTVL.